This TCR beta chain was recorded in a study of cytomegalovirus exposure and HLA in healthy donors. The PCR had 60 Vbeta and 13 Jbeta primers. Original methodology: Later, 65 million to 85 million unique TCR beta chains were counted in an analysis, and some 11 million of them were shared. The method was immunoSEQ multiplex PCR; TCRdb's version includes in-frame clones alone and lacks a portion of them. V and J calls plus clone size are reproduced from that table; the DNA served to infer D and trimming. Here the sample table reports 200,000 to 250,000 clones. Study-level results: CMV serostatus was the sole immune exposure data available. Later work found that TCR association rates differed between HLA loci; DRB1 had the most and HLA-C the fewest.

On this clone: What it binds is unknown.

V lost 1 base, J lost 6 bases, and 7 bases stayed unmatched. The CDR3 covers 16 residues. Germline V gene data show CDR1 as SGHNT and CDR2 as YENEEA. Sequences were obtained from PBMCs. The source is a woman in her twenties or thirties in good health and CMV-seropositive. The chain links TRBV11-3 to TRBJ2-1, with TRBD1 identical over 9 bases. The DNA for the CDR3 is TGTGCCAGCAGCTTAGCAGGGACAGGGCGTGGCAATGAGCAGTTCTTC. Protein product: CASSLAGTGRGNEQFF.